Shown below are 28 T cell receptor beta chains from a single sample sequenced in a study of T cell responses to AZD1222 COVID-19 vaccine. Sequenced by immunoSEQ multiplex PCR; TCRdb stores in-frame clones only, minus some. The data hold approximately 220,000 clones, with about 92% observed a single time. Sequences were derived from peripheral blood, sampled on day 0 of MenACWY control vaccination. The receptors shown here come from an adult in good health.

In nucleotides, the CDR3 is TGTGCCAGCAGCTCACGCGCAGAGAACACTGAAGCTTTCTTT. Its protein product is CASSSRAENTEAFF. The V call is TRBV6-5, the J call TRBJ1-1; D is unresolved. This CDR3 is built from 14 residues. The ends were cut back, 6 bases at V and 1 base at J, with 12 bases in the middle. Germline lookup yields CDR1 MNHEY and CDR2 SVGAGI.

CDR3 in amino acids: CACGPRGGELFF. The CDR3, as DNA: TGTGCGTGTGGGCCCCGGGGCGGGGAGCTGTTTTTT. This chain links TRBV19 with TRBJ2-2; D is possibly TRBD2 (5 bases). This CDR3 has 12 amino acids. CDR1 and CDR2 from the germline V gene are LNHDA and SQIVND (reference sequence). Complete variable domain (other parts from reference TRBV19 and TRBJ2-2): DGGITQSPKYLFRKEGQNVTLSCEQNLNHDAMYWYRQDPGQGLRLIYYSQIVNDFQKGDIAEGYSVSREKKESFPLTVTSAQKNPTAFYLCACGPRGGELFFGEGSRLTVL.

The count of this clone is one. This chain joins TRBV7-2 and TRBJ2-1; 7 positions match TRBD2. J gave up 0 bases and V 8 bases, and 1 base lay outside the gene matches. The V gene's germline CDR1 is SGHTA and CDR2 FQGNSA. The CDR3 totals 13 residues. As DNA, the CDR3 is TGTGCCAGCCTAGCGGACTCCTACAATGAGCAGTTCTTC. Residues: CASLADSYNEQFF.

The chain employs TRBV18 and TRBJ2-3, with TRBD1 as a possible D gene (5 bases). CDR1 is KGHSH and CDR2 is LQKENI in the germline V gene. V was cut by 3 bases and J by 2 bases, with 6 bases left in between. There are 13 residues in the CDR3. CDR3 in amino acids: CASSPGPTDTQYF. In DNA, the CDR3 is TGTGCCAGCTCACCGGGGCCCACAGATACGCAGTATTTT.

CDR3: CASSQPGQGKRNEKLFF. The CDR3 DNA is TGCGCCAGCAGCCAACCGGGACAGGGGAAGAGGAATGAAAAACTGTTTTTT. The chain carries TRBV4-1 and TRBJ1-4; 10 bases are a match to TRBD1. The CDR3 is made up of 17 amino acids. V trimming: 2 bases; J trimming: 5 bases; junction bases outside the gene matches: 8. The V gene's germline CDR1 is MGHRA and CDR2 YSYEKL.

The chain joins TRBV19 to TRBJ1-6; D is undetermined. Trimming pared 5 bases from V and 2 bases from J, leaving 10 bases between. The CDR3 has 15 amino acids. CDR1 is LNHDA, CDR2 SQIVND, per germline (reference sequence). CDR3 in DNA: TGTGCCAGTAGTCTCGAGCAGGCCTATAATTCACCCCTCCACTTT. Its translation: CASSLEQAYNSPLHF.

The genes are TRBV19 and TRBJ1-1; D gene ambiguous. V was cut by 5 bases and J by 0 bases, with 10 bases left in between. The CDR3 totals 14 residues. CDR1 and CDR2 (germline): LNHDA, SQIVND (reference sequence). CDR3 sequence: CASSLGRMNTEAFF. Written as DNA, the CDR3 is TGTGCCAGTAGTTTAGGACGGATGAACACTGAAGCTTTCTTT. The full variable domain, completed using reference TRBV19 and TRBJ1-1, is DGGITQSPKYLFRKEGQNVTLSCEQNLNHDAMYWYRQDPGQGLRLIYYSQIVNDFQKGDIAEGYSVSREKKESFPLTVTSAQKNPTAFYLCASSLGRMNTEAFFGQGTRLTVV.

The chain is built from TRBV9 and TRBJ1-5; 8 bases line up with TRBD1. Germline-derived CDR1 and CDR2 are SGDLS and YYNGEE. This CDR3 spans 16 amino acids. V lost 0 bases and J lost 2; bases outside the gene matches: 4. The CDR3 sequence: CASSVGQGMGNQPQHF. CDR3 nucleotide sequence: TGTGCCAGCAGCGTAGGACAGGGGATGGGCAATCAGCCCCAGCATTTT.

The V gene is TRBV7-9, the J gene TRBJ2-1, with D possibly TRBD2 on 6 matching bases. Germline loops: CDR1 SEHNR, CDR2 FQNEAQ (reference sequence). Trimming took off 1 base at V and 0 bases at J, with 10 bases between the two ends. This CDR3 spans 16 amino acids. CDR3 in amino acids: CASSLVGGSSYNEQFF. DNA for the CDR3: TGTGCCAGCAGCTTAGTTGGGGGGAGCTCCTACAATGAGCAGTTCTTC. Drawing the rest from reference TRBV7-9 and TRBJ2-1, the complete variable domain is DTGVSQNPRHKITKRGQNVTFRCDPISEHNRLYWYRQTLGQGPEFLTYFQNEAQLEKSRLLSDRFSAERPKGSFSTLEIQRTEQGDSAMYLCASSLVGGSSYNEQFFGPGTRLTVL.

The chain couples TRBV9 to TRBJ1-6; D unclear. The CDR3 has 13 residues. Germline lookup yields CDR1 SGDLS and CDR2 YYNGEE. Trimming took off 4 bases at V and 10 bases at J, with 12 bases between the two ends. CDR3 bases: TGTGCCAGCAGCCCTCGTCGAGGATCACCCCTCCACTTT. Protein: CASSPRRGSPLHF.

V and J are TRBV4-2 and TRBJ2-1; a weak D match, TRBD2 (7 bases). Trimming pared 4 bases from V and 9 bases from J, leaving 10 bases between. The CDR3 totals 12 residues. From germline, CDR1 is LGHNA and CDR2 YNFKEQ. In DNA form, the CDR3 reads TGTGCCAGCAGCCGGGAGGGGGTTGAGCAGTTCTTC. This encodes CASSREGVEQFF.

CDR3 sequence (DNA): TGCGCCAGCAGCCAAGGAGGGACAGTCAGATCGGGTAATGAAAAACTGTTTTTT. Amino acids: CASSQGGTVRSGNEKLFF. The V and J genes are TRBV4-1 and TRBJ1-4; TRBD1 matches at 7 bases. The germline V gene encodes CDR1 MGHRA and CDR2 YSYEKL. The V gene end was trimmed by 1 base and the J gene end by 4 bases; junction bases not matched to a gene: 12. The CDR3 runs to 18 residues.

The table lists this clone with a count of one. The DNA of the CDR3 is TGTGCCAGCAGTTTCCCTGGGAACACTGAAGCTTTCTTT. Translation: CASSFPGNTEAFF. The rearrangement joins TRBV12-3 or TRBV12-4 to TRBJ1-1; D remains ambiguous. V lost 3 bases, J lost 1 base, and 6 bases lay in between. CDR3 length equals 13 residues.

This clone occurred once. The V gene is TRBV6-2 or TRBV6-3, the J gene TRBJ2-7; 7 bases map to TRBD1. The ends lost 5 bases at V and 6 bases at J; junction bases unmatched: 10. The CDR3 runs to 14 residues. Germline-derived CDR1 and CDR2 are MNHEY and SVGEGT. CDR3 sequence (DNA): TGTGCCAGCAGTAGAGGGGGCCTGAATGCCGAGCAGTACTTC. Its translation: CASSRGGLNAEQYF.

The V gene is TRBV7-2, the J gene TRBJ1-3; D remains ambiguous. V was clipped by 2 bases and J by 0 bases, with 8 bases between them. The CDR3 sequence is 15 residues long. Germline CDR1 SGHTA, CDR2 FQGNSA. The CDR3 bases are TGTGCCAGCAGCTTATGGGGAAGCTCTGGAAACACCATATATTTT. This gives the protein CASSLWGSSGNTIYF.

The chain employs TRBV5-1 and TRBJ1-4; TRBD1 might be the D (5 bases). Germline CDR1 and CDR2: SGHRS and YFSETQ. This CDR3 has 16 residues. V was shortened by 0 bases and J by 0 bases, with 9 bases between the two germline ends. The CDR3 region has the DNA TGCGCCAGCAGCTTGGTAGGGACCACAACTAATGAAAAACTGTTTTTT. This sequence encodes CASSLVGTTTNEKLFF.

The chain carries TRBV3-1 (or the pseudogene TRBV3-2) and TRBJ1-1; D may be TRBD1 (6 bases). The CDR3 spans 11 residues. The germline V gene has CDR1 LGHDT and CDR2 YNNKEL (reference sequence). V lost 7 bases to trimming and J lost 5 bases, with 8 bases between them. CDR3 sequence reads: CASMRGTEAFF. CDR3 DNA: TGTGCCAGCATGAGGGGGACTGAAGCTTTCTTT.

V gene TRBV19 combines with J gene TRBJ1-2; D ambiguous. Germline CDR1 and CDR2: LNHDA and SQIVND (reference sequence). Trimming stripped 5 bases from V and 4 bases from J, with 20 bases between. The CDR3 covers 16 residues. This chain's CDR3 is CASSDSFGGVGYGYTF. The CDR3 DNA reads TGTGCCAGTAGTGACTCCTTCGGCGGGGTTGGCTATGGCTACACCTTC. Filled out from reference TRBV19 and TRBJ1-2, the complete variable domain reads DGGITQSPKYLFRKEGQNVTLSCEQNLNHDAMYWYRQDPGQGLRLIYYSQIVNDFQKGDIAEGYSVSREKKESFPLTVTSAQKNPTAFYLCASSDSFGGVGYGYTFGSGTRLTVV.

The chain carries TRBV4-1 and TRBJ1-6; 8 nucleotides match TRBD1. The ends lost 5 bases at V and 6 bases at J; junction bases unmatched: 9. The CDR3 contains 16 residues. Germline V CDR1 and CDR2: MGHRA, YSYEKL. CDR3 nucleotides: TGCGCCAGCAGCTTTACCGGGACAGGCCTTAATTCACCCCTCCACTTT. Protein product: CASSFTGTGLNSPLHF.

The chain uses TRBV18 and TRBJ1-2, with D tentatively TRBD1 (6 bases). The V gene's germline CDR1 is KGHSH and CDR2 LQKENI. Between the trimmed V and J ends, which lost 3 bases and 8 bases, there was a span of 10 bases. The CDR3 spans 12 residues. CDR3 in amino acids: CASSPRGSGYTF. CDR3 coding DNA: TGTGCCAGCTCACCCAGGGGATCAGGCTACACCTTC.

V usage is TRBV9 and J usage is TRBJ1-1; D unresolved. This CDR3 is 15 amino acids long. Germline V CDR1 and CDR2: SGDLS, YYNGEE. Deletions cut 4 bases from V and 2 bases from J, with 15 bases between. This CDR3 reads CASSPRGQVNTEAFF. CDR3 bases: TGTGCCAGCAGCCCTAGAGGCCAGGTAAACACTGAAGCTTTCTTT. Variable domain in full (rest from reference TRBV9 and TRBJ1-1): DSGVTQTPKHLITATGQRVTLRCSPRSGDLSVYWYQQSLDQGLQFLIQYYNGEERAKGNILERFSAQQFPDLHSELNLSSLELGDSALYFCASSPRGQVNTEAFFGQGTRLTVV.

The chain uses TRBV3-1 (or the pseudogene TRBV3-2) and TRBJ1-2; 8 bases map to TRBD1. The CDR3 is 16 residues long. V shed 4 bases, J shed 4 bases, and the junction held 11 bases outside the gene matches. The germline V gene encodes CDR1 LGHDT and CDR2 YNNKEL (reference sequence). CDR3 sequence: CASSPMSGGASYGYTF. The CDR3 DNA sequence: TGTGCCAGCAGCCCCATGTCAGGGGGCGCCAGCTATGGCTACACCTTC.

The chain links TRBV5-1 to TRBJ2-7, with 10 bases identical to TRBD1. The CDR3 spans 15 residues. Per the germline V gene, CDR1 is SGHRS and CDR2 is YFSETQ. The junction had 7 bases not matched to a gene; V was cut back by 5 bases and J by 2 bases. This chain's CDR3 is CASRGYGTGAYEQYF. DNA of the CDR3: TGCGCCAGCAGGGGGTATGGGACAGGGGCCTACGAGCAGTACTTC.

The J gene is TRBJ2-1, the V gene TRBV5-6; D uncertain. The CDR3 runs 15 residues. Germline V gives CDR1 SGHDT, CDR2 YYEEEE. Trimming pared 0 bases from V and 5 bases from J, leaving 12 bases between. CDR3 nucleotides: TGTGCCAGCAGCTTGGCAACTATAAGAAACAATGAGCAGTTCTTC. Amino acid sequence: CASSLATIRNNEQFF.

CDR3 loop: CASSPWTSGGEETQYF. DNA of the CDR3: TGTGCCAGCAGTCCCTGGACTAGCGGGGGGGAAGAGACCCAGTACTTC. The gene calls are TRBV6-6 and TRBJ2-5, with 15 bases lining up with TRBD2. The ends lost 5 bases at V and 3 bases at J; junction bases unmatched: 4. Germline values: CDR1 MNHNY, CDR2 SVGAGI (reference sequence). This CDR3 is 16 amino acids long.

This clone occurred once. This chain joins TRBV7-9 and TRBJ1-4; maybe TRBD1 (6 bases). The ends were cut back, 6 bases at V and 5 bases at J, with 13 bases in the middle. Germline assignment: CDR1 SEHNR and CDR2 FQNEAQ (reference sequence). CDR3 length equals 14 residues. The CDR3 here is CASSTWGANEKLFF. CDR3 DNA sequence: TGTGCCAGCAGTACATGGGGGGCGAATGAAAAACTGTTTTTT.

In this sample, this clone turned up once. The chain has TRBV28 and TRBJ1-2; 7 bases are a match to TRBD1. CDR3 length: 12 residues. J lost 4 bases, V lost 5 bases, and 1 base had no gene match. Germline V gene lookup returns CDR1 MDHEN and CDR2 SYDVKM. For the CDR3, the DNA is TGTGCCAGCAGTCGGGACAGCTATGGCTACACCTTC. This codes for CASSRDSYGYTF.

The CDR3 here is CASSQEASVNYGYTF. The DNA of the CDR3 is TGCGCCAGCAGCCAAGAGGCGTCGGTTAACTATGGCTACACCTTC. The J gene is TRBJ1-2, the V gene TRBV4-1; D is ambiguous. Trimming took off 0 bases at V and 1 base at J, with 9 bases between the two ends. The CDR3 extends over 15 amino acids. CDR1 and CDR2 (germline): MGHRA, YSYEKL.